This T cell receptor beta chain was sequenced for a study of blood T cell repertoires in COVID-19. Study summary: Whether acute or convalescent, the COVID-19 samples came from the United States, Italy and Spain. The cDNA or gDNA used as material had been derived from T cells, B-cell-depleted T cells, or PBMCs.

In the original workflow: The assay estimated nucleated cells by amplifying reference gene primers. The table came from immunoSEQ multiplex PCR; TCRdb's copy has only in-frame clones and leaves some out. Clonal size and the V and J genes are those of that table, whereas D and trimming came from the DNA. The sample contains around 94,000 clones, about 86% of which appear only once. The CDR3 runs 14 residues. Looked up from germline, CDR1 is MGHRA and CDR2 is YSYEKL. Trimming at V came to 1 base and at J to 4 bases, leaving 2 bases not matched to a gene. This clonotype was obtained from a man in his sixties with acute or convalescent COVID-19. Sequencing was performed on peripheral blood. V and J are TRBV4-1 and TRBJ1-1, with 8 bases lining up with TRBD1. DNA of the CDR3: TGCGCCAGCAGCCAAGCCCAGGGGGCCACTGAAGCTTTCTTT. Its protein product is CASSQAQGATEAFF.